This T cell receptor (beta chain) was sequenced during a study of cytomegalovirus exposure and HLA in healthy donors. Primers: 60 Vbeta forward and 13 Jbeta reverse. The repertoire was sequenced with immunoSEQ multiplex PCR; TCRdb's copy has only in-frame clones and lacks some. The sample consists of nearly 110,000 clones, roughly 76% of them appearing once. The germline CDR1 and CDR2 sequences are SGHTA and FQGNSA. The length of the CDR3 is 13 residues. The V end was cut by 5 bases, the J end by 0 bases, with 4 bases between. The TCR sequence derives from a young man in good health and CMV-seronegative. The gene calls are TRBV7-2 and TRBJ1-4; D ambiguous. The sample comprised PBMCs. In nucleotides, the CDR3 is TGTGCCAGCAGCCCCACAACTAATGAAAAACTGTTTTTT. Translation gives CASSPTTNEKLFF.